The T cell receptor (beta chain) under discussion was sequenced for a study of T cells in Graves' hyperthyroidism and ophthalmopathy. V shed 5 bases, J shed 10 bases, and the junction held 8 bases outside the gene matches. The CDR3 has 15 amino acids. CDR1 and CDR2 from the germline V gene are SEHNR and FQNEAQ (reference sequence). RNA transcripts were the template for amplifying TCR beta CDR3 regions. HTBI primers were used for first-round RT-PCR of the TCR CDR3. One entry per CDR3 protein, called by TCRdb with MiXCR from the multiplex PCR reads. The sample consists of roughly 500,000 distinct CDR3 sequences, about 45% of them appearing once.

This chain connects TRBV7-9 to TRBJ1-6; 10 bases agree with TRBD1. The sample was peripheral blood or thyroid tissue (not recorded which). This TCR was recovered from an adult woman with Graves' disease, either hyperthyroidism or ophthalmopathy (not recorded which). CDR3 protein: CASSQAGQGISPLHF. The DNA for the CDR3 is TGTGCCAGCAGCCAAGCGGGACAGGGGATATCACCCCTCCACTTT. The full variable domain, completed using reference TRBV7-9 and TRBJ1-6, is DTGVSQNPRHKITKRGQNVTFRCDPISEHNRLYWYRQTLGQGPEFLTYFQNEAQLEKSRLLSDRFSAERPKGSFSTLEIQRTEQGDSAMYLCASSQAGQGISPLHFGNGTRLTVT.